What follows is one T cell receptor (beta chain) and its context. Its matching antigen is unknown. This sample stems from a study of shared clonotypes between healthy human individuals. Study-level points and caveats: Clonotypes not shared had lower generation probabilities than those common to all four donors. Relative to memory subsets, naive subsets generally showed larger estimated richness.

Donors included only healthy HIV-negative adults lacking recent acute infections or vaccinations. CDR1 is SQVTM and CDR2 is ANQGSEA in the germline V gene. Deletions cut 4 bases from V and 3 bases from J, with 13 bases between. The length of the CDR3 is 14 residues. The assay was carried out at the deep level. The repertoire was sequenced with immunoSEQ multiplex PCR; TCRdb's copy has only in-frame clones and lacks some. The sample gives about 680,000 clones, less than 85% of which show up once; 1.7% is in the top ten. This chain links TRBV29-1 with TRBJ2-1, with D perhaps matching TRBD2 (7 bases). The TCR sequence derives from a woman aged 25-40 years in good health. Source material: memory CD4+ T cells sorted from blood. Subset noted: CD45RA-negative fraction. For the CDR3, the DNA is TGCAGCGTTGCCCACGGGGGGCTCTACAATGAGCAGTTCTTC. Translated, it gives CSVAHGGLYNEQFF.